This T cell receptor beta chain was sequenced during a study of T cells expressing NK-cell markers. Study observations and caveats: The study found these clonotypes also leading the CD3+CD56-NKG2C+ fraction in a few donors. Over 5 donors had dominant NKG2C+ clonotypes that comprised about 1.0-7.5% of their CD8+ T cells.

This CDR3 spans 16 amino acids. Germline CDR1 and CDR2: MDHEN and SYDVKM. Comment on this clonotype: Its antigen is unidentified.

TCRdb re-called the 5' RACE reads; every CDR3 protein appears as one record, without DNA. Its clone listing holds about 380,000 distinct CDR3 sequences. The TCR comes from a man aged 18 to 70 in good health. The chain recombines TRBV28 with TRBJ2-3; no DNA is available, so the TRBD1 call from TCRdb remains unchecked. The sample comprised blood T cells: a sorted CD56 or NKG2C T cell subset, CD4+ or CD8+ T cells, or bulk PBMC T cells (not recorded which). CDR3 amino acids: CASRRGRSPSTDTQYF.